This paragraph reports one T cell receptor beta chain. This record belongs to a study of T-cell reconstitution after alpha-beta-depleted transplantation in children. Germline CDR1 reads DFQATT; CDR2 reads SNEGSKA (reference sequence). The CDR3 covers 15 residues. V shed 0 bases and J 3 bases; nucleotides not matched to a gene: 5. The TCRbeta library was prepared with unique molecular identifiers. TCRdb recomputed calls from the PCR reads with MiXCR, one row per CDR3 protein. The sample lists about 640,000 distinct CDR3 sequences, roughly 15% occurring once. This receptor was identified in a human donor who donated a stem cell graft to a child with acute myeloid leukemia. The specimen comprised PBMCs from the stem cell graft donor, sampled from the stem cell graft. The chain combines TRBV20-1 with TRBJ2-7, with TRBD2 identical over 10 bases. The CDR3 region has the DNA TGCAGTGCTAGAGACCCCTCTAGCGGGGGCTACGAGCAGTACTTC. Translated: CSARDPSSGGYEQYF.